These T cell receptor beta chains were read from a single sample in a study of T cell responses to AZD1222 COVID-19 vaccine. Repertoires were generated with immunoSEQ multiplex PCR, while TCRdb's copy carries only in-frame clones and drops some. The sample yields 90,000 to 150,000 clones, roughly 90% seen once. Sequenced material: peripheral blood, taken on day 0 of AZD1222 vaccination. The receptors derive from an adult in good health. Both conserved end residues are part of each CDR3. The D gene is left open where the match is weak. Clone size appears in some rows only: once, few, many, or a class for an expanded clone.

D gene	V gene	J gene	CDR3 length	clone size	CDR3 protein	CDR3 DNA
.	TRBV19	TRBJ1-2	13	.	CASSIAQYYGYTF	TGTGCCAGTAGTATAGCACAGTACTATGGCTACACCTTC
.	TRBV27	TRBJ2-5	13	.	CASSPPSRETQYF	TGTGCCAGCAGTCCCCCCTCCCGGGAGACCCAGTACTTC
TRBD1	TRBV7-2	TRBJ1-6	15	.	CASSLVTGVNSPLHF	TGTGCCAGCAGCTTAGTTACAGGGGTAAATTCACCCCTCCACTTT
.	TRBV18	TRBJ1-1	14	.	CASSPRGNAGWAFF	TGTGCCAGCTCACCAAGAGGGAACGCGGGCTGGGCTTTCTTT
.	TRBV7-3	TRBJ1-1	13	.	CASSPNMNTEAFF	TGTGCCAGCAGCCCCAATATGAACACTGAAGCTTTCTTT
.	TRBV20-1	TRBJ1-1	11	.	CSGTVNTEAFF	TGCAGCGGGACGGTGAACACTGAAGCTTTCTTT
.	TRBV6-4	TRBJ2-3	15	.	CASSDSTGDTDTQYF	TGTGCCAGCAGTGACTCTACTGGAGACACAGATACGCAGTATTTT
TRBD1	TRBV2	TRBJ1-1	19	.	CASSDLWTGIRRSNTEAFF	TGTGCCAGCAGTGACTTGTGGACAGGGATCCGGAGGTCCAACACTGAAGCTTTCTTT
.	TRBV7-9	TRBJ2-7	13	.	CASSLSLEAEQYF	TGTGCCAGCAGCTTAAGCTTAGAAGCCGAGCAGTACTTC
TRBD1	TRBV10-3	TRBJ1-1	16	.	CAVTTGATPRSTEAFF	TGTGCCGTAACGACAGGGGCGACACCGCGTAGCACTGAAGCTTTCTTT
TRBD1	TRBV5-1	TRBJ2-7	15	once	CASSFSATGPYEQYF	TGCGCCAGCAGCTTTTCCGCGACAGGGCCCTACGAGCAGTACTTC
.	TRBV27	TRBJ1-1	16	.	CASRFWPGQGRNVAFF	TGTGCCAGCAGGTTCTGGCCGGGGCAGGGGCGGAATGTGGCTTTCTTT
.	TRBV29-1	TRBJ1-1	14	once	CSVGALTDGSEAFF	TGCAGCGTTGGGGCTCTAACCGACGGAAGTGAAGCTTTCTTT
TRBD2	TRBV27	TRBJ2-1	15	once	CASSSTRGGYNEQFF	TGTGCCAGCAGTTCAACCCGCGGGGGTTACAATGAGCAGTTCTTC
.	TRBV7-3	TRBJ2-7	15	.	CASSFQTGLPYEQYF	TGTGCCAGCAGCTTCCAAACGGGACTCCCCTACGAGCAGTACTTC
.	TRBV5-1	TRBJ1-6	15	.	CASRFRDPEGSPLHF	TGCGCCAGCAGGTTCCGGGACCCCGAAGGTTCACCCCTCCACTTT
TRBD2	TRBV7-9	TRBJ2-7	15	.	CASSLQASGGYEQYF	TGTGCCAGCAGCTTACAGGCTAGCGGGGGCTACGAGCAGTACTTC
.	TRBV5-8	TRBJ1-6	13	.	CASSAIKYEPLHF	TGTGCCAGCAGCGCCATAAAGTACGAACCCCTCCACTTT
.	TRBV15	TRBJ1-1	16	.	CATSETPTGLWIEAFF	TGTGCCACCAGCGAGACCCCGACAGGCCTGTGGATTGAAGCTTTCTTT
TRBD2	TRBV6-2/TRBV6-3	TRBJ2-7	15	.	CASSYDGIAGYEQYF	TGTGCCAGCAGTTACGATGGAATAGCGGGGTACGAGCAGTACTTC
.	TRBV10-2	TRBJ1-4	16	.	CASSDPAEITNEKLFF	TGCGCCAGCAGCGACCCCGCAGAGATAACTAATGAAAAACTGTTTTTT
TRBD1	TRBV10-2	TRBJ1-6	14	.	CASRGTGGNSPLHF	TGCGCCAGCAGAGGGACAGGGGGGAATTCACCCCTCCACTTT
TRBD2	TRBV3-1/TRBV3-2	TRBJ2-5	16	.	CASSQEGQRGMQTQYF	TGTGCCAGCAGCCAAGAAGGGCAGCGGGGCATGCAGACCCAGTACTTC
.	TRBV12-3/TRBV12-4	TRBJ1-2	11	.	CASSAQTAYTF	TGTGCCAGCAGTGCGCAGACAGCCTACACCTTC
.	TRBV7-9	TRBJ1-2	16	.	CASSLPYGAGSDGYTF	TGTGCCAGCAGCTTACCCTATGGGGCAGGGTCTGATGGCTACACCTTC
.	TRBV7-2	TRBJ1-2	18	.	CASSPLASWVITNYGYTF	TGTGCCAGCAGCCCTCTAGCCTCTTGGGTCATAACTAACTATGGCTACACCTTC
.	TRBV18	TRBJ1-1	16	.	CASSPMGEVMNTEAFF	TGTGCCAGCTCACCAATGGGGGAGGTGATGAACACTGAAGCTTTCTTT
.	TRBV27	TRBJ1-4	14	.	CASSVNGLNEKLFF	TGTGCCAGCAGTGTCAACGGGCTTAATGAAAAACTGTTTTTT
TRBD1	TRBV2	TRBJ1-2	13	.	CASRLDRINGYTF	TGTGCCAGCCGGCTGGACAGGATTAATGGCTACACCTTC
TRBD1	TRBV11-3	TRBJ1-3	17	.	CASSRTGAPLAGNTIYF	TGTGCCAGCAGCCGAACAGGGGCCCCTTTGGCTGGAAACACCATATATTTT
.	TRBV7-2	TRBJ1-2	16	once	CASRTGGGFGNYGYTF	TGTGCCAGCCGTACCGGGGGGGGTTTCGGTAACTATGGCTACACCTTC
.	TRBV12-3/TRBV12-4	TRBJ1-1	12	.	CASRGQNTEAFF	TGTGCCAGCAGGGGGCAGAACACTGAAGCTTTCTTT
.	TRBV7-9	TRBJ2-3	13	.	CASSRGPNYTQYF	TGTGCCAGCAGCCGCGGACCGAACTATACGCAGTATTTT
TRBD1	TRBV6-5	TRBJ2-7	14	.	CASSYEGAAYEQYF	TGTGCCAGCAGTTACGAGGGGGCTGCCTACGAGCAGTACTTC
.	TRBV19	TRBJ1-3	13	few	CASSQGTGNTIYF	TGTGCCAGTAGTCAAGGGACTGGAAACACCATATATTTT
.	TRBV4-1	TRBJ2-3	15	.	CASSHWTGATDTQYF	TGCGCCAGCAGCCACTGGACCGGCGCCACAGATACGCAGTATTTT
TRBD1	TRBV27	TRBJ1-1	12	.	CASFNRGQEAFF	TGTGCCAGTTTTAACCGGGGACAGGAAGCTTTCTTT
.	TRBV12-3/TRBV12-4	TRBJ1-1	13	few	CASTPRGSTEAFF	TGTGCCAGCACCCCCCGGGGGAGCACTGAAGCTTTCTTT
.	TRBV19	TRBJ2-7	15	.	CASSIQGLSQDEQYF	TGTGCCAGTAGTATACAGGGGTTAAGTCAGGACGAGCAGTACTTC
.	TRBV9	TRBJ2-1	15	.	CASSFDWSSYNEQFF	TGTGCCAGCAGCTTTGACTGGAGCTCCTACAATGAGCAGTTCTTC
.	TRBV20-1	TRBJ2-1	11	.	CSAKKGNEQFF	TGCAGTGCTAAAAAAGGGAATGAGCAGTTCTTC
.	TRBV5-1	TRBJ2-5	13	once	CASSSSGWETQYF	TGCGCCAGCAGCTCGAGCGGGTGGGAGACCCAGTACTTC
.	TRBV10-3	TRBJ1-2	14	.	CALSAMGAGYGYTF	TGTGCCCTCAGCGCTATGGGGGCAGGCTATGGCTACACCTTC
TRBD1	TRBV6-5	TRBJ1-2	15	.	CASIARTGGNYGYTF	TGTGCCAGCATCGCGAGGACAGGGGGGAACTATGGCTACACCTTC
.	TRBV6-2/TRBV6-3	TRBJ1-5	13	.	CASSLPVYQPQHF	TGTGCCAGCAGTCTCCCGGTATATCAGCCCCAGCATTTT
.	TRBV27	TRBJ1-1	14	.	CASRPGGRSVGAFF	TGTGCCAGCCGCCCGGGGGGGCGGTCAGTGGGGGCTTTCTTT